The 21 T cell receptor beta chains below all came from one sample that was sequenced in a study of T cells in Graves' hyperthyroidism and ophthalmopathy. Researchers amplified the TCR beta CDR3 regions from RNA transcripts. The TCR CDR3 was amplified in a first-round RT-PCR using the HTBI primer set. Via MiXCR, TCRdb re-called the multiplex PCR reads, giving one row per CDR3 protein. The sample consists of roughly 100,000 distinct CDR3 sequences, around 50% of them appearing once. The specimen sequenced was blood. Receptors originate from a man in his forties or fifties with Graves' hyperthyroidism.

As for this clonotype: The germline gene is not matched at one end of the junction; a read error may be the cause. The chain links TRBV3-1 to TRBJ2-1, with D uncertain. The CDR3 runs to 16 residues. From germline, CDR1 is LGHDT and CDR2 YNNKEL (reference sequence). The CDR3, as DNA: TGTGCCAGCAGCCAAATGGCGGCGCTCTCCGACAATGAGCAGTTCTTC. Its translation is CASSQMAALSDNEQFF.

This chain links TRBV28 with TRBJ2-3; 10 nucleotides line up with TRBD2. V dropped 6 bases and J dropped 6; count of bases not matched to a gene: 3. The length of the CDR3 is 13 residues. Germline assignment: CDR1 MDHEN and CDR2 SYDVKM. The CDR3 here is CASRLAGADTQYF. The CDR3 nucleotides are TGTGCCAGCAGGCTAGCGGGAGCCGATACGCAGTATTTT.

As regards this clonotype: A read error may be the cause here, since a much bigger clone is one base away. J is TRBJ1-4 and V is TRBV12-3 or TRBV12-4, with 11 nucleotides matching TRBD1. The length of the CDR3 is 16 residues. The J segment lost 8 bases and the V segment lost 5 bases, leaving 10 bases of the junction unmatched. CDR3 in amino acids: CASSPWTGGGGEKLFF. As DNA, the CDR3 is TGTGCCAGCAGTCCTTGGACAGGGGGCGGGGGGGAAAAACTGTTTTTT.

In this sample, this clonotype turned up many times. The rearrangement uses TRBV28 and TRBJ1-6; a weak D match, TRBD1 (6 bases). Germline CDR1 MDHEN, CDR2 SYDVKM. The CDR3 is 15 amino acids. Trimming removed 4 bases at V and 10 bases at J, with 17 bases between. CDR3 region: CASSSTGAGGSPLHF. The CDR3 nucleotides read TGTGCCAGCAGTTCGACAGGTGCCGGAGGATCACCCCTCCACTTT.

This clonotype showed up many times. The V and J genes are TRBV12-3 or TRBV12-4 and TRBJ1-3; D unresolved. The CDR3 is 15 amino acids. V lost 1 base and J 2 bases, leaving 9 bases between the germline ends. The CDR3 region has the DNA TGTGCCAGCAGTTTAGGGGGTTCAACTGGAAACACCATATATTTT. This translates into CASSLGGSTGNTIYF.

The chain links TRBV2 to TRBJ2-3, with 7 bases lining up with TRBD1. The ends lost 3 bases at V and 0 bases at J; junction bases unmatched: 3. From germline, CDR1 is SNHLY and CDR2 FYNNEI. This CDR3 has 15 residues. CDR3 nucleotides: TGTGCCAGCAGTGAGGGGACAGTTAGCACAGATACGCAGTATTTT. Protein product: CASSEGTVSTDTQYF.

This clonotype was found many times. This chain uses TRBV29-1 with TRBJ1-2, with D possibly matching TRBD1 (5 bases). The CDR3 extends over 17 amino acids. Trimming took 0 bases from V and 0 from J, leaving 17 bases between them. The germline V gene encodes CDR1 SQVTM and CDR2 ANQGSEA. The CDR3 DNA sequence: TGCAGCGTTGAAGATCGTGACAGAGGAGTAGCTAACTATGGCTACACCTTC. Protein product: CSVEDRDRGVANYGYTF.

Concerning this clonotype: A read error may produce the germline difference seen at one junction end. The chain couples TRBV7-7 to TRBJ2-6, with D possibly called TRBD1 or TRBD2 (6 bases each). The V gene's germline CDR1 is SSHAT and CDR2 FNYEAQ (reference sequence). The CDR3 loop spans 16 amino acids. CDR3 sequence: CASSGGGSSGANVLTF. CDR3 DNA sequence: TGTGCTAGCAGCGGAGGGGGGAGCTCTGGGGCCAACGTCCTGACTTTC.

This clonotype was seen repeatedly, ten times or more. CDR3 sequence (DNA): TGTGCCAGCAGCTTGTTAGGACAGGGACCCTACGAGCAGTACTTC. Encoded protein: CASSLLGQGPYEQYF. This rearrangement joins TRBV5-6 to TRBJ2-7, with TRBD1 identical over 8 bases. CDR1 is SGHDT, CDR2 YYEEEE, per germline. The CDR3 is made up of 15 amino acids. The V and J ends lost 1 base and 2 bases, in that order; junction bases with no gene match: 5.

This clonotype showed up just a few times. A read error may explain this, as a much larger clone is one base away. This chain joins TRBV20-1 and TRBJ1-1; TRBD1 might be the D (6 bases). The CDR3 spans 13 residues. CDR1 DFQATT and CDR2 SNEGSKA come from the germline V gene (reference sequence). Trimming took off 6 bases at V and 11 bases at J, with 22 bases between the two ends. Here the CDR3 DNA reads TGCAGTGCCTCCGTGGGGGGCAGATTGGAGGCTTTCTTT. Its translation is CSASVGGRLEAFF.

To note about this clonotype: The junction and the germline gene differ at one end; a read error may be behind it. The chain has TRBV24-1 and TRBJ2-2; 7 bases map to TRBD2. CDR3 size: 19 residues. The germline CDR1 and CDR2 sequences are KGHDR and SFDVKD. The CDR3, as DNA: TGTGCCAGCAGTTACGGGGAGATCCTAGCGGACCAAAACACCGGGGAGCTGTTTTTT. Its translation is CASSYGEILADQNTGELFF.

The CDR3: CASSVGPNNSPLHF. In nucleotides, the CDR3 is TGTGCCAGCAGCGTAGGTCCGAATAATTCACCCCTCCACTTT. The V call is TRBV9, the J call TRBJ1-6; no clear D gene. This CDR3 contains 14 residues. Germline CDR1 reads SGDLS; CDR2 reads YYNGEE. Trimming shortened V by 0 bases and J by 5 bases, and 6 bases separated the two germline ends.

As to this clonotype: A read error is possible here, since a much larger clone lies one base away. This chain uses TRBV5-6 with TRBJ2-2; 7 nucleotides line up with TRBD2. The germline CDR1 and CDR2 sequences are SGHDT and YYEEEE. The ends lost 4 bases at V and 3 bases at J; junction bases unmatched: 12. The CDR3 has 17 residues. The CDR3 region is CASSPGPGGSHTGELFF. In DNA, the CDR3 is TGTGCCAGCAGCCCGGGTCCCGGGGGGTCTCACACCGGGGAGCTGTTTTTT.

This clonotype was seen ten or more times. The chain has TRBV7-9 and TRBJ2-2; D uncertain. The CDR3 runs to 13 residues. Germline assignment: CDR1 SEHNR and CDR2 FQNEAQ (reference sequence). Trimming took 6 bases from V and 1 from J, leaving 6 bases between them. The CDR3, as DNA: TGTGCCAGCAGAGCAGGGAACACCGGGGAGCTGTTTTTT. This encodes CASRAGNTGELFF. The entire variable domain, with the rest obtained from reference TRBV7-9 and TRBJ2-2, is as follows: DTGVSQNPRHKITKRGQNVTFRCDPISEHNRLYWYRQTLGQGPEFLTYFQNEAQLEKSRLLSDRFSAERPKGSFSTLEIQRTEQGDSAMYLCASRAGNTGELFFGEGSRLTVL.

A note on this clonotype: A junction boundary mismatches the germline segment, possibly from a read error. CDR3 sequence reads: CASSLTGETATQYF. The CDR3, as DNA: TGTGCCAGCAGCTTAACGGGCGAGACAGCTACGCAGTATTTT. The chain uses TRBV7-3 and TRBJ2-3, with TRBD1 as a possible D gene (5 bases). The CDR3 length is 14 residues. Germline V gene lookup returns CDR1 SGHTA and CDR2 FQGTGA.

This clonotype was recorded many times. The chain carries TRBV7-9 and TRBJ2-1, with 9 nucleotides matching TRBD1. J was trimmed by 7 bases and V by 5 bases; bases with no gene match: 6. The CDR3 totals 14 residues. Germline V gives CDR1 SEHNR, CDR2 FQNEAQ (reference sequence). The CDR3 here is CASSPGTGKNEQFF. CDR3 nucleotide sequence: TGTGCCAGCAGCCCCGGGACAGGGAAAAATGAGCAGTTCTTC. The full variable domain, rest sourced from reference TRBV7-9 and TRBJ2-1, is DTGVSQNPRHKITKRGQNVTFRCDPISEHNRLYWYRQTLGQGPEFLTYFQNEAQLEKSRLLSDRFSAERPKGSFSTLEIQRTEQGDSAMYLCASSPGTGKNEQFFGPGTRLTVL.

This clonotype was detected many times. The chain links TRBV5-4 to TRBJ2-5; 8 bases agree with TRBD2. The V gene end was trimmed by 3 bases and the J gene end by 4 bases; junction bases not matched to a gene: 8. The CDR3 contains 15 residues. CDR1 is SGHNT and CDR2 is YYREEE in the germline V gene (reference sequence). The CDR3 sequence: CASSSPGTSTETQYF. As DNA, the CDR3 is TGTGCCAGCAGCTCCCCCGGGACTAGTACAGAGACCCAGTACTTC.

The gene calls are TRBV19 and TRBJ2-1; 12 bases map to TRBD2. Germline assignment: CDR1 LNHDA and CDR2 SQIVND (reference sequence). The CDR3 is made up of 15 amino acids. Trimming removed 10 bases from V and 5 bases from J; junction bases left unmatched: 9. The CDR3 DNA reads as TGTGCCACCTCTAGCGGGAGGGCCCGGGACAATGAGCAGTTCTTC. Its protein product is CATSSGRARDNEQFF. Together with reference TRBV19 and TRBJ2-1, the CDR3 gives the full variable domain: DGGITQSPKYLFRKEGQNVTLSCEQNLNHDAMYWYRQDPGQGLRLIYYSQIVNDFQKGDIAEGYSVSREKKESFPLTVTSAQKNPTAFYLCATSSGRARDNEQFFGPGTRLTVL.

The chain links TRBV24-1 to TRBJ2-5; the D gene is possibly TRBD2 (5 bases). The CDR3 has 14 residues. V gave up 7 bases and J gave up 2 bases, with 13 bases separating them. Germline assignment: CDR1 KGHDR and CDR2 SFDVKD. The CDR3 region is CATSSGGGQETQYF. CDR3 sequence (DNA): TGTGCCACCAGCTCCGGAGGCGGTCAAGAGACCCAGTACTTC.

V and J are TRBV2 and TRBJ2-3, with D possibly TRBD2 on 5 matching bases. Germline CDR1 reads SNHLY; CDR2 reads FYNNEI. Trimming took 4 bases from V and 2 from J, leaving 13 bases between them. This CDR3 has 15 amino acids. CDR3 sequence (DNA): TGTGCCAGCAGTGCGGAGGCGGTAATCACAGATACGCAGTATTTT. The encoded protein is CASSAEAVITDTQYF. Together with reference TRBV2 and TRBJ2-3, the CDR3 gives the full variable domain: EPEVTQTPSHQVTQMGQEVILRCVPISNHLYFYWYRQILGQKVEFLVSFYNNEISEKSEIFDDQFSVERPDGSNFTLKIRSTKLEDSAMYFCASSAEAVITDTQYFGPGTRLTVL.

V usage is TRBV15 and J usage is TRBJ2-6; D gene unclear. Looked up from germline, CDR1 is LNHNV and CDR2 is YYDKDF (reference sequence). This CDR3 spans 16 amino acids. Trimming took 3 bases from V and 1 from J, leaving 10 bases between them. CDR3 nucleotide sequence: TGTGCCACCAGCAGCCAAGGAAGTTCTGGGGCCAACGTCCTGACTTTC. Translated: CATSSQGSSGANVLTF.